The 3 T cell receptor beta chains below come from one sample, sequenced in a study of human T cells and chemical hapten exposure. Stated time point: patch test 2, 6 weeks after DPC sensitization. Treatment noted: therapeutic diphenylcyclopropenone sensitization with weekly scalp DPC. TCRdb reprocessed the RACE reads with MiXCR, giving one entry per CDR3 protein. The sample comprises about 400,000 distinct CDR3 sequences, about 6% of which are singletons, and 4.5% to 6% rests with the top ten. The source was whole blood, collected in connection with sensitization to the hapten diphenylcyclopropenone (DPC). The receptors derive from a woman aged 18-30 years with alopecia areata. Some clones in this sample may be carry-over from other donors' samples.

The table lists this clonotype with a few counts. The chain joins TRBV12-3 or TRBV12-4 to TRBJ2-3; D remains ambiguous. Trimming stripped 1 base from V and 8 bases from J, with 7 bases between. The CDR3 is 12 residues long. The CDR3 DNA reads TGTGCCAGCAGTTTAGAACGGGTTACGCAGTATTTT. Its translation: CASSLERVTQYF.

This clonotype came up a few times. The V and J genes are TRBV7-9 and TRBJ1-1, with D maybe TRBD1 (6 bases). This CDR3 has 14 residues. Germline-derived CDR1 and CDR2 are SEHNR and FQNEAQ (reference sequence). Trimming took off 2 bases at V and 6 bases at J, with 13 bases between the two ends. The CDR3 coding sequence is TGTGCCAGCAGCTTACGGGGGGCCCTCCCTGAAGCTTTCTTT. Protein: CASSLRGALPEAFF.

This clonotype was seen only a few times. J is TRBJ2-5 and V is TRBV5-6, with unresolved D. V lost 3 bases and J lost 5, with 14 bases in between. The CDR3 extends over 14 amino acids. The germline V gene has CDR1 SGHDT and CDR2 YYEEEE. For the CDR3, the DNA is TGTGCCAGCAGCTCAATGACCCGAACGGAGACCCAGTACTTC. It specifies CASSSMTRTETQYF.